This TCR beta chain was captured in a study of cytomegalovirus exposure and HLA in healthy donors. Overall study results and limits: Most TCR sequences were rare, but some public TCRs occurred in many donors. Earlier findings revealed that most TCR beta V segments proved productive either about 87% or about 30% of the time. In a later analysis, HLA-C alleles had the fewest associated TCRs, DRB1 alleles the most. Prediction of most subjects' HLA-A and HLA-B alleles by TCR beta sequences was reportedly accurate.

Germline V gene lookup returns CDR1 LGHNT and CDR2 FRNRAP. V lost 0 bases and J lost 9, with 6 bases in between. The CDR3 is made up of 12 amino acids. A multiplex PCR was run with 60 Vbeta primers and 13 Jbeta primers. The repertoire was sequenced with immunoSEQ multiplex PCR; TCRdb's copy has only in-frame clones and lacks some. This sample has tens of thousands of clones, with about 50% found just once. With regard to this clone: Its antigen remains unidentified.

This TCR was sampled from a human donor in good health. Material for sequencing was PBMCs. This chain joins TRBV12-5 and TRBJ2-1; D gene ambiguous. CDR3 sequence (DNA): TGTGCTAGTGGTTTGGTATCTAGTGAGCAGTTCTTC. It codes for CASGLVSSEQFF.